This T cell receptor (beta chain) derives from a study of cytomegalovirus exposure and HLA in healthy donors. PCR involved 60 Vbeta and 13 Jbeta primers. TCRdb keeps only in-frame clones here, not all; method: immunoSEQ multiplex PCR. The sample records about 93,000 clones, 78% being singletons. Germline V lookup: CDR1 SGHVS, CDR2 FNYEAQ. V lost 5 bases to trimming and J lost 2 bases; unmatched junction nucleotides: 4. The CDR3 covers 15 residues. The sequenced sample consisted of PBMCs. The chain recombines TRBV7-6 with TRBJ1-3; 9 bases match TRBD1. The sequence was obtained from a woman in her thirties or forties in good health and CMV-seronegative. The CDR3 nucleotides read TGTGCCAGCAGCACCGGACAGGGGACTGGAAACACCATATATTTT. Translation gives CASSTGQGTGNTIYF. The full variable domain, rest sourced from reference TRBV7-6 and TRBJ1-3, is GAGVSQSPRYKVTKRGQDVALRCDPISGHVSLYWYRQALGQGPEFLTYFNYEAQQDKSGLPNDRFSAERPEGSISTLTIQRTEQRDSAMYRCASSTGQGTGNTIYFGEGSWLTVV.